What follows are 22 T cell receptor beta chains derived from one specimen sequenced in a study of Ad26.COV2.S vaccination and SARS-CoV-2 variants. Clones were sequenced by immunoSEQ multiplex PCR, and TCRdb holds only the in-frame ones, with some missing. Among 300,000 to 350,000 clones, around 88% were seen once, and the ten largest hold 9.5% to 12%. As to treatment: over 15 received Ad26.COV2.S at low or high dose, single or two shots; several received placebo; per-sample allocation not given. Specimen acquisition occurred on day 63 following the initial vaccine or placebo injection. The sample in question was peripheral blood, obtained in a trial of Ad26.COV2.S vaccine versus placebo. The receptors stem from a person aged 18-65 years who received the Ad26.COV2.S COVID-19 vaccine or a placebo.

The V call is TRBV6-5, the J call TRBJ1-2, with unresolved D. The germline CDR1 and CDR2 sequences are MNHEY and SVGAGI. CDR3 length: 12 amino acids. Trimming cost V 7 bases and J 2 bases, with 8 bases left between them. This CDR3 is CASTDSNYGYTF. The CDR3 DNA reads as TGTGCCAGCACCGACTCGAACTATGGCTACACCTTC.

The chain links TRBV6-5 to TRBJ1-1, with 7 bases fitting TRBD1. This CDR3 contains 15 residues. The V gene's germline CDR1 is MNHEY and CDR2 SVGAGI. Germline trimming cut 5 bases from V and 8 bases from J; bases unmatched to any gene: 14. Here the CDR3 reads CASSPGPTGPLEAFF. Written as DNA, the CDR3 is TGTGCCAGCAGTCCAGGACCGACAGGGCCACTCGAAGCTTTCTTT.

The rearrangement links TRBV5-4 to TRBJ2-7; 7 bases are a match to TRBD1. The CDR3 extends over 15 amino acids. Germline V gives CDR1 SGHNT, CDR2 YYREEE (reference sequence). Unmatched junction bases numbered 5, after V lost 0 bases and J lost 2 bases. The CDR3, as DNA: TGTGCCAGCAGCTTGGGAGGGCAGGGGGCCTACGAGCAGTACTTC. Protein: CASSLGGQGAYEQYF.

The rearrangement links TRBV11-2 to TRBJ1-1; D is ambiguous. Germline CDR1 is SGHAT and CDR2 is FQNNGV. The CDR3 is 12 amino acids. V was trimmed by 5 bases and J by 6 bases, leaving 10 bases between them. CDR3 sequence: CASSNAYAEAFF. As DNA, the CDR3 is TGTGCCAGCAGCAACGCCTACGCTGAAGCTTTCTTT.

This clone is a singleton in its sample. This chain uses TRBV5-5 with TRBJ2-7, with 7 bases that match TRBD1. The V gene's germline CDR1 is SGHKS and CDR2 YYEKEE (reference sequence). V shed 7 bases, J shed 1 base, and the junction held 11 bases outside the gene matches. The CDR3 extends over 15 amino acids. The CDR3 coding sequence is TGTGCCAGCCACATCCGGGACAGTGTTTCCTACGAGCAGTACTTC. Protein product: CASHIRDSVSYEQYF.

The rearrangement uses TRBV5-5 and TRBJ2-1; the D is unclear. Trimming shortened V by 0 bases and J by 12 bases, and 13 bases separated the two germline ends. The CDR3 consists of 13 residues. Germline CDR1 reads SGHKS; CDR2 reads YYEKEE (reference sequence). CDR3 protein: CASSLEGKIGQFF. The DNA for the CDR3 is TGTGCCAGCAGCTTGGAAGGGAAAATTGGGCAGTTCTTC.

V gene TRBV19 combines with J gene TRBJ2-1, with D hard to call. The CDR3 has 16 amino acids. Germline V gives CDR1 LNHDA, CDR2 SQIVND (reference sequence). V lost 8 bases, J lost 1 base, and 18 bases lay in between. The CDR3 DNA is TGTGCCAGTGGAAGTACGTCCCTGGATTCCTACAATGAGCAGTTCTTC. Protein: CASGSTSLDSYNEQFF.

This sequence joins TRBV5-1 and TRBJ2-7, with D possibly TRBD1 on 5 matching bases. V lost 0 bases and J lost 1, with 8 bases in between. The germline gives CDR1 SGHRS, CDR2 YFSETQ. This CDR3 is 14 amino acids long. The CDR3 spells CASSLVQASYEQYF. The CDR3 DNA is TGCGCCAGCAGCTTGGTACAGGCTTCCTACGAGCAGTACTTC. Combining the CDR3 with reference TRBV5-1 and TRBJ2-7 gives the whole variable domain KAGVTQTPRYLIKTRGQQVTLSCSPISGHRSVSWYQQTPGQGLQFLFEYFSETQRNKGNFPGRFSGRQFSNSRSEMNVSTLELGDSALYLCASSLVQASYEQYFGPGTRLTVT.

As DNA, the CDR3 is TGCGCCAGCAGCCAAGATCGGGTAGGGCGGAACACTGAAGCTTTCTTT. It yields the protein CASSQDRVGRNTEAFF. The chain couples TRBV4-3 to TRBJ1-1; no reliable D call. Germline lookup yields CDR1 LGHNA and CDR2 YSLEER. The CDR3 runs 16 residues. V was clipped by 0 bases and J by 1 base, with 12 bases between them.

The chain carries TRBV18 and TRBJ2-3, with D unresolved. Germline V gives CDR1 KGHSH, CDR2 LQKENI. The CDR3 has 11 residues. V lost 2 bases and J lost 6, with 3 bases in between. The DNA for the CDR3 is TGTGCCAGCTCACCAGGGGATACGCAGTATTTT. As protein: CASSPGDTQYF.

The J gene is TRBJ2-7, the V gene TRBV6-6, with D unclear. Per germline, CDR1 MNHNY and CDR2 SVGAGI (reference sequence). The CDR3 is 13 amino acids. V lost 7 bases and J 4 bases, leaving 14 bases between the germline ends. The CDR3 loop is CASTKNRVYEQYF. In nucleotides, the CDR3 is TGTGCCAGCACCAAGAACAGAGTTTACGAGCAGTACTTC.

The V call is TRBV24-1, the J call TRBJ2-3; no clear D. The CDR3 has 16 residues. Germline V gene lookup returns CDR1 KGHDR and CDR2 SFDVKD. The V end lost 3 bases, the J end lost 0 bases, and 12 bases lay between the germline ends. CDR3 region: CATSDPTGVSTDTQYF. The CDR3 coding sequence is TGTGCCACCAGTGATCCTACTGGGGTTAGCACAGATACGCAGTATTTT.

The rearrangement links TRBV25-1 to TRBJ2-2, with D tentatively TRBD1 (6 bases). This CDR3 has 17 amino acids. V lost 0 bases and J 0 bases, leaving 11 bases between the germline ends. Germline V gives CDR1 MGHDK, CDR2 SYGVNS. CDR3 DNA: TGTGCCAGCAGTGAATACGCCGGGACACCGAACACCGGGGAGCTGTTTTTT. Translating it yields CASSEYAGTPNTGELFF. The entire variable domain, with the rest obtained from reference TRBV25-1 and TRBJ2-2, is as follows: EADIYQTPRYLVIGTGKKITLECSQTMGHDKMYWYQQDPGMELHLIHYSYGVNSTEKGDLSSESTVSRIRTEHFPLTLESARPSHTSQYLCASSEYAGTPNTGELFFGEGSRLTVL.

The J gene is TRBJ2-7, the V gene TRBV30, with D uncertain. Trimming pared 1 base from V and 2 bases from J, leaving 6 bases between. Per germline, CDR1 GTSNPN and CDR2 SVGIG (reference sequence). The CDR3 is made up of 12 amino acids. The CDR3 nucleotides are TGTGCCTGGAGTGAGGTAGCCTACGAGCAGTACTTC. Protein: CAWSEVAYEQYF.

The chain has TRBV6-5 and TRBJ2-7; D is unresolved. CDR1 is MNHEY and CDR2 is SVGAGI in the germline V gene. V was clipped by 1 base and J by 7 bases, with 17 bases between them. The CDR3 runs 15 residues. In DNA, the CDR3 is TGTGCCAGCAGTTACTTATCCCCGTTTGGTTGGGAGCAGTACTTC. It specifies CASSYLSPFGWEQYF.

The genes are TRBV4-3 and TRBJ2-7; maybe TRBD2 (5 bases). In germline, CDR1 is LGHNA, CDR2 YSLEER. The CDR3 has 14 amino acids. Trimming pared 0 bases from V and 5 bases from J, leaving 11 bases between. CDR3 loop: CASSQDRLSDEQYF. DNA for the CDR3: TGCGCCAGCAGCCAAGATCGACTTAGCGACGAGCAGTACTTC.

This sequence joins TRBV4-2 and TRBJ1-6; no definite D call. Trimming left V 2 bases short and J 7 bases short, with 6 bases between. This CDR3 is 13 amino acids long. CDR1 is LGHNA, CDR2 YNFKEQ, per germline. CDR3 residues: CASSQTRNSPLHF. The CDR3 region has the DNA TGTGCCAGCAGCCAAACTAGGAATTCACCCCTCCACTTT.

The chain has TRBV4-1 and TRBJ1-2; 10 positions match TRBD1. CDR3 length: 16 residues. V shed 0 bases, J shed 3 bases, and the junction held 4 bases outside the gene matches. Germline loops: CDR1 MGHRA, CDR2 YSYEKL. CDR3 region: CASSQDPDRGDYGYTF. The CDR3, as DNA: TGCGCCAGCAGCCAAGATCCGGACAGGGGGGACTATGGCTACACCTTC.

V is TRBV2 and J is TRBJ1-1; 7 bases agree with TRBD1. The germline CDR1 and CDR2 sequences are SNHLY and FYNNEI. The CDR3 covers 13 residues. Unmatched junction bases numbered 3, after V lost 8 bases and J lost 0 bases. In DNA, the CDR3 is TGTGCCAGCGAGAGGGGGCTGAACACTGAAGCTTTCTTT. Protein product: CASERGLNTEAFF.

The CDR3 DNA sequence: TGTGCCAGCAGCCCCCACGGGAACACTGAAGCTTTCTTT. Residues: CASSPHGNTEAFF. The chain uses TRBV7-3 and TRBJ1-1; no reliable D call. The germline V gene has CDR1 SGHTA and CDR2 FQGTGA. There are 13 residues in the CDR3. Trimming took off 5 bases at V and 1 base at J, with 8 bases between the two ends.

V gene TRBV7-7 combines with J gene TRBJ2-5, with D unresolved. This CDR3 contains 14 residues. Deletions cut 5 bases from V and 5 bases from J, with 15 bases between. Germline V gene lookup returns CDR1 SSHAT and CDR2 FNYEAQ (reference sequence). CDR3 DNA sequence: TGTGCCAGCAGCCTAAGCTCTCATAGGGAGACCCAGTACTTC. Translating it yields CASSLSSHRETQYF.

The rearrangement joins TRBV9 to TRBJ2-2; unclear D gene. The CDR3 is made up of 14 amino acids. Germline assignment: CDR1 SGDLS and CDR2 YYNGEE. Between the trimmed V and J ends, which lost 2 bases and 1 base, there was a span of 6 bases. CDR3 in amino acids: CASSVLENTGELFF. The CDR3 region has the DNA TGTGCCAGCAGCGTCCTCGAGAACACCGGGGAGCTGTTTTTT. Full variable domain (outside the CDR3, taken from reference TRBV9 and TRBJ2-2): DSGVTQTPKHLITATGQRVTLRCSPRSGDLSVYWYQQSLDQGLQFLIQYYNGEERAKGNILERFSAQQFPDLHSELNLSSLELGDSALYFCASSVLENTGELFFGEGSRLTVL.